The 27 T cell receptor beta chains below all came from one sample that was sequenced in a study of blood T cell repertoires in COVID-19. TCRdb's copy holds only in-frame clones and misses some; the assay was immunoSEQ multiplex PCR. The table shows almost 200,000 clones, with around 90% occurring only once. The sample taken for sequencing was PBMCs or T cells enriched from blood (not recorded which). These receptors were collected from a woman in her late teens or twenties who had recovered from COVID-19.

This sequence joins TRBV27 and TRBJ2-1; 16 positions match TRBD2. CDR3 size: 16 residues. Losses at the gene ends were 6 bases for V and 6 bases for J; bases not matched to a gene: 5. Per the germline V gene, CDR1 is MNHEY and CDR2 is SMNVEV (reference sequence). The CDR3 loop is CASRHGTSGGANEQFF. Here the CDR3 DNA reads TGTGCCAGCAGACACGGGACTAGCGGGGGGGCCAATGAGCAGTTCTTC.

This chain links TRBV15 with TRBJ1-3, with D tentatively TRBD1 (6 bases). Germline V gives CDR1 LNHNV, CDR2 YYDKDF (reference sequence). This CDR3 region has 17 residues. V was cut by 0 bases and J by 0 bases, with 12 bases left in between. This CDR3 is CATSRDRSTGSGNTIYF. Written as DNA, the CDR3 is TGTGCCACCAGCAGAGACCGCTCGACAGGCTCTGGAAACACCATATATTTT. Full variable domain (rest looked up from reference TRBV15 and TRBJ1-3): DAMVIQNPRYQVTQFGKPVTLSCSQTLNHNVMYWYQQKSSQAPKLLFHYYDKDFNNEADTPDNFQSRRPNTSFCFLDIRSPGLGDTAMYLCATSRDRSTGSGNTIYFGEGSWLTVV.

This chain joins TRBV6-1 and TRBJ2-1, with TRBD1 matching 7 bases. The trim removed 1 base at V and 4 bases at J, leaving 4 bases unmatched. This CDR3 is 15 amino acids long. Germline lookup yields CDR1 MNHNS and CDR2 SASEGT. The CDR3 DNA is TGTGCCAGCAGTGAAGGGGGACAGCCGTACAATGAGCAGTTCTTC. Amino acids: CASSEGGQPYNEQFF.

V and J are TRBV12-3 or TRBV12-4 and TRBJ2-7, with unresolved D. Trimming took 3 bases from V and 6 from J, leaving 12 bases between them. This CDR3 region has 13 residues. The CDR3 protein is CASSLVGSGEQYF. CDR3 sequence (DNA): TGTGCCAGCAGTTTGGTTGGCAGTGGCGAGCAGTACTTC.

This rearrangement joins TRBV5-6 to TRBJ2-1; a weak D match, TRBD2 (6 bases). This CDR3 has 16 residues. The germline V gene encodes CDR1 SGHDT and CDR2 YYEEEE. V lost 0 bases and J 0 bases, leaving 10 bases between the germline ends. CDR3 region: CASSLAGLNSYNEQFF. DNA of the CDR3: TGTGCCAGCAGCTTGGCCGGACTAAACTCCTACAATGAGCAGTTCTTC.

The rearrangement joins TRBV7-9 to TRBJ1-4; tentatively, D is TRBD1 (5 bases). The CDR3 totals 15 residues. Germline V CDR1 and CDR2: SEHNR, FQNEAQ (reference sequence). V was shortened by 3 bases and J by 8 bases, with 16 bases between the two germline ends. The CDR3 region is CASSFRAQGGEKLFF. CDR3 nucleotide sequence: TGTGCCAGCAGCTTTCGGGCGCAGGGTGGGGAAAAACTGTTTTTT.

DNA of the CDR3: TGTGCCAGCAGCCTGGGACTCCTCGACAATGAGCAGTTCTTC. Encoded protein: CASSLGLLDNEQFF. This chain connects TRBV7-2 to TRBJ2-1; possible D gene TRBD2, 6 bases. CDR1 and CDR2 (germline): SGHTA, FQGNSA. V dropped 5 bases and J dropped 5 bases, with 13 bases sitting between them. The CDR3 has 14 residues.

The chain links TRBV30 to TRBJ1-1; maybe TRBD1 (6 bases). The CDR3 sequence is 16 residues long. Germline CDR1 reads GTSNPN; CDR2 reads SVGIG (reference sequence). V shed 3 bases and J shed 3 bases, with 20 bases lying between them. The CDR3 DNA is TGTGCCTGGAGCGGCGCCCCGGGACACTTGGACACTGAAGCTTTCTTT. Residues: CAWSGAPGHLDTEAFF.

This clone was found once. The CDR3 region is CSVEGRFNNEQFF. In DNA, the CDR3 is TGCAGCGTTGAGGGCAGGTTTAACAATGAGCAGTTCTTC. The chain joins TRBV29-1 to TRBJ2-1; the D is unclear. Per the germline V gene, CDR1 is SQVTM and CDR2 is ANQGSEA. Trimming left V 3 bases short and J 5 bases short, with 11 bases between. The CDR3 length is 13 residues.

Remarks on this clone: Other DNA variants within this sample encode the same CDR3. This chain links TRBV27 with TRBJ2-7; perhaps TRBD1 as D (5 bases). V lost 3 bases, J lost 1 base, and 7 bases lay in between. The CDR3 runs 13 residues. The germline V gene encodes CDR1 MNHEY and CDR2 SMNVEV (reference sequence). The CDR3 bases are TGTGCCAGCAGTTTGGGGCTTTCCTACGAGCAGTACTTC. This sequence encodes CASSLGLSYEQYF.

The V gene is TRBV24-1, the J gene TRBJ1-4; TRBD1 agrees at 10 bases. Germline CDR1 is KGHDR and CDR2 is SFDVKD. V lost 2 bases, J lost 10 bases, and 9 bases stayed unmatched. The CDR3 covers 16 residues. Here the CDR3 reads CATSDSRQGASGKLFF. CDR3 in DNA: TGTGCCACCAGTGATTCCCGACAGGGGGCAAGTGGAAAACTGTTTTTT.

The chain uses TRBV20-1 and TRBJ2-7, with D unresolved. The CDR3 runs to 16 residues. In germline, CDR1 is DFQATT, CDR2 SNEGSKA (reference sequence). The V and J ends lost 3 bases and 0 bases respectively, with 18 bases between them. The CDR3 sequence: CSASGRSGRSSYEQYF. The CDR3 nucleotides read TGCAGTGCTAGTGGGCGTTCGGGTCGGAGCTCCTACGAGCAGTACTTC.

The CDR3 loop is CASSSGQGSSGELFF. The CDR3 bases are TGTGCCAGCAGCTCCGGACAGGGGTCTTCCGGGGAGCTGTTTTTT. The chain has TRBV5-4 and TRBJ2-2, with TRBD1 matching 9 bases. With 3 bases clipped from V and 6 bases from J, the junction kept 6 bases outside the gene matches. This CDR3 is 15 amino acids long. Per germline, CDR1 SGHNT and CDR2 YYREEE (reference sequence). The full variable domain, its missing parts supplied by reference TRBV5-4 and TRBJ2-2, is ETGVTQSPTHLIKTRGQQVTLRCSSQSGHNTVSWYQQALGQGPQFIFQYYREEENGRGNFPPRFSGLQFPNYSSELNVNALELDDSALYLCASSSGQGSSGELFFGEGSRLTVL.

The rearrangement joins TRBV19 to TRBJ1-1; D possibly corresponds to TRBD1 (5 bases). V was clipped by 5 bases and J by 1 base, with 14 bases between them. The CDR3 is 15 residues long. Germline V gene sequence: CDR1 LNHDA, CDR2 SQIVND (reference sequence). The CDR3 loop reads CASSSRGEGNTEAFF. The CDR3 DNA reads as TGTGCCAGTAGTTCAAGGGGTGAAGGGAACACTGAAGCTTTCTTT. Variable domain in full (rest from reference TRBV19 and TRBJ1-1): DGGITQSPKYLFRKEGQNVTLSCEQNLNHDAMYWYRQDPGQGLRLIYYSQIVNDFQKGDIAEGYSVSREKKESFPLTVTSAQKNPTAFYLCASSSRGEGNTEAFFGQGTRLTVV.

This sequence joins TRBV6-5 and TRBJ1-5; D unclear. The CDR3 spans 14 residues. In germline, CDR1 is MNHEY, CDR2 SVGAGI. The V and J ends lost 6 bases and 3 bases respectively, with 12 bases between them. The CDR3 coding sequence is TGTGCCAGCAGAGCATCATATCCCAATCAGCCCCAGCATTTT. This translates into CASRASYPNQPQHF.

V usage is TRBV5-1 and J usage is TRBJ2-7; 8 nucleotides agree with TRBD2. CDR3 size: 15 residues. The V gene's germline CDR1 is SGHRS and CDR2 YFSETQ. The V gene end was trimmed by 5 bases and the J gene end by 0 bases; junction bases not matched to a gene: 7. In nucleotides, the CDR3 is TGCGCCAGCAGTCTTGTTGGGACTAGCTCCTACGAGCAGTACTTC. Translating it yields CASSLVGTSSYEQYF.

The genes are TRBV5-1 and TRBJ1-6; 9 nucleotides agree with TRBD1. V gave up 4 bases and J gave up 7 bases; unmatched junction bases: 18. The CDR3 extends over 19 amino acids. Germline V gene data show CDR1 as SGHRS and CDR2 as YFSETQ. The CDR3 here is CASSPRGVQGATGNSPLHF. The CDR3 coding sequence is TGCGCCAGCAGCCCCAGGGGGGTACAGGGGGCGACTGGGAATTCACCCCTCCACTTT.

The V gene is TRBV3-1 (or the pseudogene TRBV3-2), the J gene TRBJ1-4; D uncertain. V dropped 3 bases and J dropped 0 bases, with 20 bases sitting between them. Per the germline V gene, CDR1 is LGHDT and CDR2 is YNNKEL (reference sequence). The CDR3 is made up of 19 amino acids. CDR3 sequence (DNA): TGTGCCAGCAGCCACCACCTACGCAGGCCCATTGCAACTAATGAAAAACTGTTTTTT. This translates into CASSHHLRRPIATNEKLFF.

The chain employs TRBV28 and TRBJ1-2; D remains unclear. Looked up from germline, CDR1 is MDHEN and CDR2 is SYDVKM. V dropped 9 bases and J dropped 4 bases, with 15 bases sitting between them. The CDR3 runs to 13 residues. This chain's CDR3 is CASWRPEGYGYTF. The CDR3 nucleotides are TGTGCCAGTTGGCGCCCGGAGGGCTATGGCTACACCTTC.

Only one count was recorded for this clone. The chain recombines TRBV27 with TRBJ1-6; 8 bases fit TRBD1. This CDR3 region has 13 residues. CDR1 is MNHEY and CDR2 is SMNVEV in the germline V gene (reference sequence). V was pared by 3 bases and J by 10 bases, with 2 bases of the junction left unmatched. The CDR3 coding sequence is TGTGCCAGCAGTTTGGACAGGGACTCACCCCTCCACTTT. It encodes CASSLDRDSPLHF.

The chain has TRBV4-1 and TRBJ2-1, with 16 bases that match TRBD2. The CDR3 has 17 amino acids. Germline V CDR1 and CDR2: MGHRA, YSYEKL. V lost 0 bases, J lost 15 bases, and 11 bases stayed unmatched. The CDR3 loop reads CASSQDTLGLAGGPVFF. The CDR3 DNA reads TGCGCCAGCAGCCAAGATACGCTGGGACTAGCGGGGGGGCCTGTGTTCTTC.

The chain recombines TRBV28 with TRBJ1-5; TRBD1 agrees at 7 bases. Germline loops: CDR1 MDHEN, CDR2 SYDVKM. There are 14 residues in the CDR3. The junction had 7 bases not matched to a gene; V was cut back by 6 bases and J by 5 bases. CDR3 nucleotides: TGTGCCAGCAGACGGGACAGCAGGCATCAGCCCCAGCATTTT. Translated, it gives CASRRDSRHQPQHF. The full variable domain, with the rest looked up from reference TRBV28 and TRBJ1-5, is DVKVTQSSRYLVKRTGEKVFLECVQDMDHENMFWYRQDPGLGLRLIYFSYDVKMKEKGDIPEGYSVSREKKERFSLILESASTNQTSMYLCASRRDSRHQPQHFGDGTRLSIL.

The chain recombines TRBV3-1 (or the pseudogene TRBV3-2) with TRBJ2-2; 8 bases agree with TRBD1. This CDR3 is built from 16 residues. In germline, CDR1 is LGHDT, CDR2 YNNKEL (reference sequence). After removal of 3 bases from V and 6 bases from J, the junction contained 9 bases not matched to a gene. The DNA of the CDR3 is TGTGCCAGCAGCCATCGACAGGGGCTGCGACCCGGGGAGCTGTTTTTT. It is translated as CASSHRQGLRPGELFF.

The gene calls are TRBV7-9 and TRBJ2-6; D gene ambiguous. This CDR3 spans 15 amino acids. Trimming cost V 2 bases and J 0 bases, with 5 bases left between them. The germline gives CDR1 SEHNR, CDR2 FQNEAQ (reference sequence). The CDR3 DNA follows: TGTGCCAGCAGCTTATCAGGCTCTGGGGCCAACGTCCTGACTTTC. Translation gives CASSLSGSGANVLTF.

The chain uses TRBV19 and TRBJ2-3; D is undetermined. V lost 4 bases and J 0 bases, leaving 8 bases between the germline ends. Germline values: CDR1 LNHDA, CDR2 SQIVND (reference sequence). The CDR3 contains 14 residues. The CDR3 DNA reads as TGTGCCAGTAGTACCCTAATCAGCACAGATACGCAGTATTTT. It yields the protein CASSTLISTDTQYF.

CDR3 sequence (DNA): TGTGCCAGCAGTTCTCACGACAGGGCGGGCTACACCTTC. As protein: CASSSHDRAGYTF. The chain is built from TRBV28 and TRBJ1-2; 7 nucleotides agree with TRBD1. V trimming: 4 bases; J trimming: 8 bases; junction bases outside the gene matches: 7. Germline CDR1 is MDHEN and CDR2 is SYDVKM. CDR3 length: 13 residues.

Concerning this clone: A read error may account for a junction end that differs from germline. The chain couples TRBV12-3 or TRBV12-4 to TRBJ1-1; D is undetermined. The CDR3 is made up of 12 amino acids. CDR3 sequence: CASSFSNSEAFF. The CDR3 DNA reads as TGTGCCAGCAGTTTCTCAAACAGTGAAGCTTTCTTT.